This TCR beta chain was captured in a study of blood T cells in healthy people across ages (dated by TCRdb to the mid-2010s). Regarding the research as a whole: In model experiments, roughly one uniquely barcoded TCR beta cDNA molecule per two T cells was captured by template switching. To track age-related changes in TCR beta repertoire diversity, the study relied on deep sequencing normalized with unique cDNA molecular identifiers. Donors were grouped into four age groups: young (average approximately 16 years), middle-aged (approximately 41), aged (around 56) and long-lived (about 82). To avoid experimental bias, donors of different ages were spread randomly across the sequencing lanes. For two donors (one aged 18 to 30 and one aged 80 or older), the study analyzed two additional independent replicas of 1 million unique cDNA reads from the same blood draw.

The full study reports these points: Observed TCR beta diversity per million T cells fell roughly linearly with age, and a significant reduction was already apparent by age roughly 40. Compared with the aged group, the long-lived group had more naive CD4+ T cells, fewer expanded clones and increased TCR diversity, a pattern suggesting age selection. Estimates of total diversity based on one million sequenced T cells were considered lower bounds and underestimates. A strong correlation was found between observed TCR beta diversity and the percentage of naive T cells measured by flow cytometry. Since profiling was done on bulk unsorted PBMCs, naive and antigen-experienced compartments could not be conclusively compared. The CMV infection status of donors was not known, potentially confounding age-related changes in expanded clonotypes.

This clonotype was picked up a small number of times. Its specific antigen is unknown. No much larger clone exists at a distance of one base, and base qualities are not known. The donors were some 39 Caucasian individuals from Russia, aged roughly 6 to 95 years, who were systemically healthy. Ten milliliters of peripheral blood were drawn from each donor into EDTA-treated Vacutainer tubes. PBMCs were isolated by Ficoll-Paque density-gradient centrifugation, with at least 6 million obtained per sample. Total RNA, at least 5 micrograms per sample, was extracted from PBMCs with Trizol reagent. Naive CD45RAhigh/CD27high T cell percentages were measured by flow cytometry on a PBMC aliquot from every donor. Library preparation employed 5' RACE. Sequenced on an Illumina HiSeq 2500. A second PCR of about 6 to 11 cycles was performed with a sample-barcoded 5' primer and a J-beta primer mix. A template-switch 5' adaptor carrying 12 random nucleotides introduced a unique molecular identifier onto each TCR beta cDNA molecule. Each sample yielded at least 3 million CDR3-containing paired-end reads. The Mint cDNA synthesis kit, primed by a TRBC-specific oligonucleotide, was used to synthesize first-strand cDNA from all RNA. After uracil-DNA glycosylase treatment, a first 18-cycle PCR used universal primers M1SS and BC2_uni_R on all cDNA. Turning to the authors' computational methods: For normalization, 1 million high-quality reads were randomly selected from each sample, with every read carrying a distinct molecular identifier. Instead of being binned into consensus sequences, reads with shared molecular identifiers were discarded. MiTCR, set to a Q25 quality threshold and the strictest error-elimination algorithm, was used for CDR3 identification, clonotype clustering and error correction. A nonparametric unseen species model with Euler transformation was used to estimate lower-bound total TCR beta diversity. TCRdb itself trimmed the public reads at Q25 with fastp, ran MiXCR and retained productive beta chains. When rows share a CDR3 protein, they turn into one entry using the most common DNA and genes. It is TCRdb's table, rather than the study itself, that gives the V and J calls and clone size. The sample yields roughly 1.4 million distinct CDR3 sequences; approximately 59% were counted once. The top ten hold 6.7% of the sample.

V gives up 3 bases and J gives up 6 bases, and the segment between their germline ends measures 11 bases. The CDR3, cysteine through phenylalanine, is 13 amino acids long. CDR3 DNA only is kept here, 39 bases in frame from base 1. This receptor was taken from a man younger than 30 in good health. Rearrangement joined TRBV12-3 or TRBV12-4 to TRBJ1-2; the D segment cannot be called with confidence. The sample was blood. The CDR3 protein sequence reads: CASSLGGNDGYTF. The nucleotide sequence is TGTGCCAGCAGTTTGGGTGGCAACGATGGCTACACCTTC.